What follows describes a single TCR beta chain. The specificity of this receptor is unknown. Base-call qualities are not available, and no considerably larger clone is one nucleotide away. In Seattle, one collaborating source enrolled patients while the infection was active and tracked those patients longitudinally over the course of disease. Each collaborating institution followed its own protocols to collect whole blood in K2EDTA tubes. For TCRbeta analysis, collaborators shipped samples as frozen whole blood, isolated PBMCs, or DNA extracted from either of those sample types. TCRbeta CDR3 regions were amplified from genomic DNA by means of the immunoSEQ Assay, a bias-controlled multiplex PCR. The study's own analysis went as follows. The number of nucleated cells in each sample was estimated from the amplification of reference gene primers within the assay. To quantify the absolute abundance of each unique TCRbeta CDR3 rearrangement, sequence reads were collapsed and filtered. For each sample, productive Simpson clonality was calculated as the square root of Simpson's diversity index over productive rearrangements. TCRdb obtained this table from immuneACCESS and retained in-frame rearrangements with V and J assigned. These tables miss some clones; where compared with another copy, unresolved V genes account for less than half of the shortfall, and the remainder is unexplained. V and J calls plus clone size are reproduced from that table; the DNA served to infer D and trimming. For this sample there are hundreds of thousands of clones; roughly 79% appear just once. The biggest ten clones account for 7.5% to 8% of the sample.

From its cysteine to its phenylalanine, the CDR3 spans 14 amino acids. Only the CDR3 DNA is retained, 42 bases long and in frame from the first base. The germline ends are 14 bases apart after V is trimmed by 5 bases and J by 4 bases. From the germline V gene (reference sequence), CDR1 is SGHAT and CDR2 is FQDESV. The sample comes from a study of blood T cell repertoires in COVID-19 (dated by TCRdb to the early 2020s). Background on the whole study: Samples from collaborators originated in the United States, Italy and Spain and spanned both the acute and convalescent phases of COVID-19. The material from the prospective study consisted of cDNA or gDNA derived from T cells, B-cell-depleted T cells, or PBMCs. Deeply sampled blood TCRbeta repertoires from subjects exposed to, actively infected with, or recovered from COVID-19 were included in the dataset. The repertoires were released in a freely available public database intended as a resource for research on the immune response to SARS-CoV-2. Samples came from the ongoing ImmuneRACE study (first 160 participants) plus 1,254 subjects from 6 global collaborators. Sample metadata almost always included a de-identified subject ID, COVID-19 status, age in years and sex. Where available, HLA class I and class II types were taken from metadata supplied by the sample provider and were not determined by assay-based typing. Here is what the overall study found, with its caveats: How much clinical and demographic metadata was included differed by source and by participant, and the metadata was provided uncurated.

The sequence derives from a woman older than 75 with COVID-19, enrolled during active disease. The rearranged segments are TRBV11-1 and TRBJ2-5, with no reliable assignment of the D segment. The specimen sequenced was peripheral blood. The CDR3: CASSPPPPGETQYF. The DNA sequence is given as TGTGCCAGCAGCCCTCCCCCCCCGGGAGAGACCCAGTACTTC.